The T cell receptor (beta chain) under discussion was sequenced for a study of radiation and T cells in renal cell carcinoma. Overall study: Nephrectomy followed 15 Gy stereotactic body radiation by 4 weeks.

General study findings and limits: From baseline, blood top tumor clonotypes peaked at 2 weeks post-radiation.

The time point denotes: baseline pretreatment blood. Noted treatment: 15 Gy SBRT to primary tumor, nephrectomy 4 weeks later. This table comes from immunoSEQ multiplex PCR, and its TCRdb copy is limited to in-frame clones, with some not included. The sample has tens of thousands of clones; about 80% are singletons. In the case of this clone: Its antigen remains unidentified.

The material was blood, obtained from a patient whose treatment included radiotherapy and nephrectomy. The TCR originated in a man in his 60s with renal cell carcinoma.

CDR3 in DNA: TGTGCCAGCAGTCGCCTCGTGACTGTAGGGACTGAAGCTTTCTTT. Amino acids: CASSRLVTVGTEAFF. The genes are TRBV6-5 and TRBJ1-1, with D unclear. The germline V gene encodes CDR1 MNHEY and CDR2 SVGAGI. The CDR3 is 15 residues long. V gave up 5 bases and J gave up 5 bases, with 18 bases separating them.